These 13 T cell receptor beta chains came from one sample sequenced in a study of beta chain features in type 1 diabetes. Expressed TCRB transcripts were sequenced because the isolated RNA had all been reverse transcribed beforehand. Assay: immunoSEQ multiplex PCR; the TCRdb copy retains only in-frame clones and omits some. The sample lists about 900,000 clones, 15% to 20% occurring once. Sequenced: naive CD4+ T cells from blood. The receptors here all came from a woman younger than 30 in good health.

This clone appeared a few times. This chain links TRBV19 with TRBJ1-5; D unclear. Between the trimmed V and J ends, which lost 2 bases and 5 bases, there was a span of 7 bases. The CDR3 is 13 amino acids. The germline V gene encodes CDR1 LNHDA and CDR2 SQIVND (reference sequence). In DNA, the CDR3 is TGTGCCAGTAGTATAAAGGAATATCAGCCCCAGCATTTT. Translation: CASSIKEYQPQHF.

For this clone: Other DNA sequences in the sample encode the same CDR3. The chain has TRBV7-9 and TRBJ1-5; D gene ambiguous. Trimming took off 1 base at V and 2 bases at J, with 6 bases between the two ends. CDR3 length equals 14 residues. Looked up from germline, CDR1 is SEHNR and CDR2 is FQNEAQ (reference sequence). As DNA, the CDR3 is TGTGCCAGCAGCTTAGGTGCAGGCAATCAGCCCCAGCATTTT. This translates into CASSLGAGNQPQHF.

V usage is TRBV5-1 and J usage is TRBJ2-5; D is possibly TRBD1 (6 bases). This CDR3 spans 14 amino acids. CDR1 is SGHRS and CDR2 is YFSETQ in the germline V gene. V lost 0 bases, J lost 5 bases, and 11 bases lay in between. The CDR3 reads CASSLEQGRETQYF. The CDR3 bases are TGCGCCAGCAGCTTGGAACAGGGCCGGGAGACCCAGTACTTC.

V is TRBV27 and J is TRBJ1-5, with D unclear. This CDR3 has 17 residues. V was clipped by 5 bases and J by 4 bases, with 21 bases between them. Per the germline V gene, CDR1 is MNHEY and CDR2 is SMNVEV (reference sequence). CDR3 DNA: TGTGCCAGCAGTCCCCAAGTTGTGGGTAGGTTGAATCAGCCCCAGCATTTT. Translating it yields CASSPQVVGRLNQPQHF.

The sample holds a few counts of this clone. The chain combines TRBV4-3 with TRBJ1-2, with a weak D call TRBD1 (6 bases). Trimming removed 4 bases at V and 2 bases at J, with 23 bases between. This CDR3 has 18 residues. CDR1 and CDR2 from the germline V gene are LGHNA and YSLEER. CDR3 nucleotides: TGCGCCAGCAGCCCCGGGGGCGGCGGCCTCGTATCAAACTATGGCTACACCTTC. It specifies CASSPGGGGLVSNYGYTF.

This clone was seen only a few times. J is TRBJ2-7 and V is TRBV7-2; D is possibly TRBD2 (6 bases). CDR1 is SGHTA and CDR2 is FQGNSA in the germline V gene. Trimming removed 4 bases at V and 4 bases at J, with 17 bases between. The CDR3 loop spans 15 amino acids. This CDR3 reads CASSSPLEGRYEQYF. The DNA of the CDR3 is TGTGCCAGCAGCTCTCCGTTGGAGGGCCGGTACGAGCAGTACTTC.

The chain carries TRBV7-8 and TRBJ2-2; D gene uncertain. The CDR3 has 16 amino acids. Trimming took 1 base from V and 4 from J, leaving 13 bases between them. Germline-derived CDR1 and CDR2 are SGHVS and FQNEAQ. In nucleotides, the CDR3 is TGTGCCAGCAGCTTAGGTGCGGAGTACCGCACCGGGGAGCTGTTTTTT. This codes for CASSLGAEYRTGELFF.

This clone was seen only a few times. The chain employs TRBV19 and TRBJ2-7; D gene uncertain. Trimming removed 0 bases at V and 2 bases at J, with 11 bases between. CDR1 and CDR2 (germline): LNHDA, SQIVND (reference sequence). The CDR3 loop spans 15 amino acids. CDR3 DNA sequence: TGTGCCAGTAGTATAGAAGCCTGGACCACCTACGAGCAGTACTTC. This encodes CASSIEAWTTYEQYF.

The chain is built from TRBV28 and TRBJ2-3, with D perhaps matching TRBD1 (5 bases). Trimming removed 3 bases from V and 5 bases from J, with 9 bases in between. Germline V gene data show CDR1 as MDHEN and CDR2 as SYDVKM. The CDR3 is 13 amino acids. The CDR3 DNA sequence: TGTGCCAGCAGTTTGGGGCTCGAAGATACGCAGTATTTT. This encodes CASSLGLEDTQYF. The entire variable domain, with the rest obtained from reference TRBV28 and TRBJ2-3, is as follows: DVKVTQSSRYLVKRTGEKVFLECVQDMDHENMFWYRQDPGLGLRLIYFSYDVKMKEKGDIPEGYSVSREKKERFSLILESASTNQTSMYLCASSLGLEDTQYFGPGTRLTVL.

This clone is a singleton in its sample. The junction differs from germline at one of its ends, possibly a read error. V gene TRBV7-9 combines with J gene TRBJ2-2; 8 bases line up with TRBD1. The length of the CDR3 is 17 residues. In germline, CDR1 is SEHNR, CDR2 FQNEAQ (reference sequence). The CDR3 DNA follows: TGTGCCAGCAGCTTCCTACGACAGGGGATGAACACCGGGGAGCCGTTTTTT. Protein product: CASSFLRQGMNTGEPFF.

The table lists this clone with a few counts. The chain combines TRBV10-3 with TRBJ2-1; D might be TRBD2 (6 bases). V lost 6 bases and J 4 bases, leaving 16 bases between the germline ends. The CDR3 sequence is 15 residues long. CDR1 is ENHRY and CDR2 is SYGVKD in the germline V gene. Here the CDR3 DNA reads TGTGCCATCAGGGGTGACGCGGGGTTATACAATGAGCAGTTCTTC. Its protein is CAIRGDAGLYNEQFF.

This clone was seen a few times. The chain couples TRBV29-1 to TRBJ1-2, with a weak D call TRBD1 (5 bases). The length of the CDR3 is 12 residues. Germline CDR1 is SQVTM and CDR2 is ANQGSEA. V lost 5 bases and J 6 bases, leaving 13 bases between the germline ends. Here the CDR3 reads CSVHFQGDGYTF. DNA for the CDR3: TGCAGCGTTCATTTTCAGGGAGATGGCTACACCTTC.

The CDR3 DNA is TGCGCCAGCAGCTCCACTAGCGGAGCGGGGGTCGGGGAGCTGTTTTTT. As protein: CASSSTSGAGVGELFF. The chain couples TRBV5-1 to TRBJ2-2; the match to TRBD2 covers 8 bases. The V gene's germline CDR1 is SGHRS and CDR2 YFSETQ. The V segment lost 3 bases and the J segment 7 bases; nucleotides outside the gene matches: 11. The CDR3 consists of 16 residues.